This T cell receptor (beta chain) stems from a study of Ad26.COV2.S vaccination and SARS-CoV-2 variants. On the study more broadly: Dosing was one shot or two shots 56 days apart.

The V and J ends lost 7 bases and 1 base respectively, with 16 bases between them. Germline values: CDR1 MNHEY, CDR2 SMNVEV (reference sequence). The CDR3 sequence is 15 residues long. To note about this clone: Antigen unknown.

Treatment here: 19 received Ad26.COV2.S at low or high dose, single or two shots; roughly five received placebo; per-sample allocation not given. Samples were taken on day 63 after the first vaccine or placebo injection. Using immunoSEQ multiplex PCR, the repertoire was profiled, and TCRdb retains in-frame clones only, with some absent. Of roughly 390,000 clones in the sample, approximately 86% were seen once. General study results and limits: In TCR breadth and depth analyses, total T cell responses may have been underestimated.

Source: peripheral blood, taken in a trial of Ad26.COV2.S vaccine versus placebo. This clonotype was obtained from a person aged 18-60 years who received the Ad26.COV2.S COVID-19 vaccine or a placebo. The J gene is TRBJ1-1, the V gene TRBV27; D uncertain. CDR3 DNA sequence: TGTGCCAGCATTAGAGGTCCGGGTGAGAACACTGAAGCTTTCTTT. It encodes CASIRGPGENTEAFF.